A single sample is the source of the 27 T cell receptor beta chains below, sequenced in a study of post-analysis software for immune sequencing data. These receptors' antigens are unknown. Study conclusions and caveats: The study found TRBV5-6, TRBV5-1 and TRBV20-1 among about five TRBV segments more frequent in patients than controls.

The library was made from cDNA and included unique molecular identifiers. From the PCR reads, TCRdb called clonotypes with MiXCR, one entry per CDR3 protein. The table includes hundreds of thousands of distinct CDR3 sequences, just under 30% detected once. Sequenced sample: blood. All receptors come from a girl between 5 and 17 years old with multiple sclerosis.

The chain links TRBV5-1 to TRBJ2-7; tentatively, D is TRBD1 (6 bases). The V and J ends lost 0 bases and 5 bases respectively, with 9 bases between them. The length of the CDR3 is 13 residues. Germline lookup yields CDR1 SGHRS and CDR2 YFSETQ. This chain's CDR3 is CASSLEQGDEQYF. In DNA form, the CDR3 reads TGCGCCAGCAGCTTGGAACAGGGCGACGAGCAGTACTTC. The complete variable domain, with remaining parts taken from reference TRBV5-1 and TRBJ2-7, reads KAGVTQTPRYLIKTRGQQVTLSCSPISGHRSVSWYQQTPGQGLQFLFEYFSETQRNKGNFPGRFSGRQFSNSRSEMNVSTLELGDSALYLCASSLEQGDEQYFGPGTRLTVT.

The chain carries TRBV20-1 and TRBJ2-5; D is ambiguous. Germline V gene lookup returns CDR1 DFQATT and CDR2 SNEGSKA (reference sequence). The V end was cut by 5 bases, the J end by 2 bases, with 3 bases between. The CDR3 runs to 10 residues. This chain's CDR3 is CSAVQETQYF. CDR3 coding DNA: TGCAGTGCTGTACAAGAGACCCAGTACTTC.

The chain is built from TRBV11-2 and TRBJ2-7, with 12 nucleotides matching TRBD2. Unmatched junction bases numbered 6, after V lost 5 bases and J lost 4 bases. The CDR3 covers 15 residues. From germline, CDR1 is SGHAT and CDR2 FQNNGV. The CDR3, as DNA: TGTGCCAGCAGCCCAAAGACTAGCGGGAGTTACGAGCAGTACTTC. It yields the protein CASSPKTSGSYEQYF.

In nucleotides, the CDR3 is TGCAGCGTTGAGGGGTTAGTCAGCCATAGCTCCTACGAGCAGTACTTC. Its protein product is CSVEGLVSHSSYEQYF. The chain links TRBV29-1 to TRBJ2-7; D is unresolved. The CDR3 consists of 16 residues. Germline-derived CDR1 and CDR2 are SQVTM and ANQGSEA. V gave up 3 bases and J gave up 0 bases, with 18 bases separating them.

The genes are TRBV24-1 and TRBJ1-2; TRBD1 might be the D (5 bases). Per germline, CDR1 KGHDR and CDR2 SFDVKD. This CDR3 region has 13 residues. Between the trimmed V and J ends, which lost 9 bases and 1 base, there was a span of 11 bases. The CDR3 nucleotides are TGTGCCACCGGGGACGGGAGTAACTATGGCTACACCTTC. Its protein is CATGDGSNYGYTF.

This clonotype was detected ten times or more. The chain recombines TRBV6-5 with TRBJ2-1, with 8 bases identical to TRBD1. Germline CDR1 and CDR2: MNHEY and SVGAGI. Unmatched junction bases numbered 4, after V lost 4 bases and J lost 2 bases. CDR3 length: 15 residues. This CDR3 is CASSLTGGPYNEQFF. CDR3 in DNA: TGTGCCAGCAGTTTAACAGGGGGGCCCTACAATGAGCAGTTCTTC.

This clonotype turned up a few times. This chain links TRBV10-3 with TRBJ1-1; possible D gene TRBD1, 5 bases. The CDR3 is 15 amino acids. The germline V gene has CDR1 ENHRY and CDR2 SYGVKD. The V and J ends lost 4 bases and 0 bases respectively, with 12 bases between them. DNA of the CDR3: TGTGCCATCAGTGTAAGGGGTGGGATGAACACTGAAGCTTTCTTT. Translation: CAISVRGGMNTEAFF.

This clonotype was seen repeatedly, ten times or more. CDR3 region: CASSYSEETQYF. CDR3 DNA sequence: TGTGCCAGCAGTTACTCCGAGGAGACCCAGTACTTC. The J gene is TRBJ2-5, the V gene TRBV6-6, with D hard to call. Looked up from germline, CDR1 is MNHNY and CDR2 is SVGAGI (reference sequence). The CDR3 extends over 12 amino acids. V lost 0 bases, J lost 5 bases, and 4 bases lay in between.

The chain carries TRBV6-6 and TRBJ2-5; 8 bases align to TRBD1. The germline gives CDR1 MNHNY, CDR2 SVGAGI (reference sequence). V shed 6 bases, J shed 1 base, and the junction held 4 bases outside the gene matches. The CDR3 length is 14 residues. CDR3 in amino acids: CASRPGQGQETQYF. CDR3 coding DNA: TGTGCCAGCAGACCTGGACAGGGCCAAGAGACCCAGTACTTC.

The table lists this clonotype with a few counts. The chain links TRBV29-1 to TRBJ2-1; 11 nucleotides align to TRBD2. Trimming cost V 4 bases and J 10 bases; bases outside gene matches: 12. Germline V gene data show CDR1 as SQVTM and CDR2 as ANQGSEA. The CDR3 sequence is 15 residues long. The CDR3 DNA reads TGCAGCGTTGGGCCGGGACTAGCGGAGATCGCGGAGCAGTTCTTC. Residues: CSVGPGLAEIAEQFF.

This clonotype was seen repeatedly, ten times or more. This sequence joins TRBV9 and TRBJ2-3, with D hard to call. Trimming removed 0 bases from V and 4 bases from J, with 15 bases in between. The CDR3 has 16 residues. The germline gives CDR1 SGDLS, CDR2 YYNGEE. The CDR3 sequence: CASSVVRLARPDTQYF. CDR3 in DNA: TGTGCCAGCAGCGTAGTGCGCCTTGCGCGGCCAGATACGCAGTATTTT.

V gene TRBV6-2 or TRBV6-3 combines with J gene TRBJ2-1; D is possibly TRBD2 (6 bases). The CDR3 is 19 amino acids. Germline loops: CDR1 MNHEY, CDR2 SVGEGT. Trimming left V 7 bases short and J 0 bases short, with 25 bases between. CDR3 bases: TGTGCCAGCAACGGGGAGGTAGCGGCCACTGCCTACTCCTACAATGAGCAGTTCTTC. Protein product: CASNGEVAATAYSYNEQFF.

V usage is TRBV20-1 and J usage is TRBJ2-2; 12 bases match TRBD2. Per the germline V gene, CDR1 is DFQATT and CDR2 is SNEGSKA (reference sequence). J gave up 5 bases and V 4 bases, and 14 bases lay outside the gene matches. The CDR3 extends over 18 amino acids. Written as DNA, the CDR3 is TGCAGTGCTACCGCGGGGCTAGCGGGAGGGGGTGCTACCGGGGAGCTGTTTTTT. Protein: CSATAGLAGGGATGELFF.

The sample holds a few counts of this clonotype. The V gene is TRBV7-2, the J gene TRBJ2-4; D is possibly TRBD2 (6 bases). V shed 5 bases and J shed 6 bases, with 17 bases lying between them. The CDR3 totals 15 residues. From germline, CDR1 is SGHTA and CDR2 FQGNSA. The CDR3 region has the DNA TGTGCCAGCAGCGAAGCCGGGACTCGGGGAAACATTCAGTACTTC. It translates to CASSEAGTRGNIQYF. The full variable domain, completed using reference TRBV7-2 and TRBJ2-4, is GAGVSQSPSNKVTEKGKDVELRCDPISGHTALYWYRQSLGQGLEFLIYFQGNSAPDKSGLPSDRFSAERTGGSVSTLTIQRTQQEDSAVYLCASSEAGTRGNIQYFGAGTRLSVL.

The gene calls are TRBV5-1 and TRBJ2-1; 9 bases fit TRBD1. The CDR3 extends over 15 amino acids. V was pared by 6 bases and J by 2 bases, with 6 bases of the junction left unmatched. CDR1 and CDR2 from the germline V gene are SGHRS and YFSETQ. The CDR3 here is CASTDTGGAYNEQFF. The DNA for the CDR3 is TGCGCCAGCACCGACACAGGGGGCGCCTACAATGAGCAGTTCTTC.

This chain connects TRBV6-1 to TRBJ1-5; D unclear. Germline CDR1 MNHNS, CDR2 SASEGT. The germline V and J ends were trimmed by 6 bases and 9 bases, with 9 bases remaining between them. The CDR3 spans 11 residues. The CDR3 loop is CASSRSGPQHF. CDR3 bases: TGTGCCAGCAGCCGGAGCGGGCCCCAGCATTTT.

This chain connects TRBV20-1 to TRBJ2-5, with a weak D call TRBD2 (7 bases). V was trimmed by 5 bases and J by 0 bases, leaving 10 bases between them. This CDR3 comprises 13 residues. Germline V gene sequence: CDR1 DFQATT, CDR2 SNEGSKA (reference sequence). The DNA of the CDR3 is TGCAGTGCTCCGCGGGGGCACCAAGAGACCCAGTACTTC. Translating it yields CSAPRGHQETQYF.

The chain employs TRBV7-9 and TRBJ2-5; 7 nucleotides line up with TRBD1. Looked up from germline, CDR1 is SEHNR and CDR2 is FQNEAQ (reference sequence). The trim removed 4 bases at V and 0 bases at J, leaving 5 bases unmatched. This CDR3 spans 15 amino acids. The CDR3 loop is CASSSPGQYQETQYF. In nucleotides, the CDR3 is TGTGCCAGCAGCTCACCGGGACAGTACCAAGAGACCCAGTACTTC.

This clonotype was picked up a small number of times. V gene TRBV20-1 combines with J gene TRBJ2-5, with 7 bases matching TRBD1. The CDR3 spans 15 residues. Germline CDR1 reads DFQATT; CDR2 reads SNEGSKA (reference sequence). Germline trimming cut 0 bases from V and 1 base from J; bases unmatched to any gene: 5. The CDR3 spells CSARDLGQRQETQYF. In DNA form, the CDR3 reads TGCAGTGCTAGAGATCTGGGACAGCGCCAAGAGACCCAGTACTTC.

This clonotype has just a few counts. V and J are TRBV29-1 and TRBJ2-2; 8 nucleotides match TRBD1. Germline-derived CDR1 and CDR2 are SQVTM and ANQGSEA. This CDR3 comprises 17 residues. The junction had 16 bases not matched to a gene; V was cut back by 4 bases and J by 6 bases. CDR3 coding DNA: TGCAGCGTTGGCGGTGGGCAGGGGGCGCGAGGTTCCGGGGAGCTGTTTTTT. The encoded protein is CSVGGGQGARGSGELFF.

This clonotype was seen more than once but under ten times. The chain employs TRBV9 and TRBJ2-3; 9 bases are shared with TRBD2. V gave up 7 bases and J gave up 0 bases; unmatched junction bases: 6. The germline gives CDR1 SGDLS, CDR2 YYNGEE. The CDR3 length is 15 residues. CDR3 amino acids: CASRGGRASTDTQYF. CDR3 nucleotide sequence: TGTGCCAGCCGGGGCGGGAGGGCCAGCACAGATACGCAGTATTTT.

This rearrangement joins TRBV6-4 to TRBJ2-1; no clear D. The ends were cut back, 3 bases at V and 4 bases at J, with 13 bases in the middle. Germline V CDR1 and CDR2: MRHNA, SNTAGT. This CDR3 comprises 15 residues. This CDR3 is CASSEEVNGYNEQFF. For the CDR3, the DNA is TGTGCCAGCAGTGAAGAGGTAAACGGTTACAATGAGCAGTTCTTC.

This rearrangement joins TRBV29-1 to TRBJ2-7, with D possibly matching TRBD1 (5 bases). Germline V gene data show CDR1 as SQVTM and CDR2 as ANQGSEA. Trimming left V 7 bases short and J 9 bases short, with 16 bases between. The CDR3 totals 11 residues. The chain's CDR3 is CSARANALQYF. CDR3 sequence (DNA): TGCAGCGCCAGGGCCAACGCCCTGCAGTACTTC.

Concerning this clonotype: This may stem from a read error, because a much larger clone lies one nucleotide away. The chain combines TRBV20-1 with TRBJ2-5; D may be TRBD2 (5 bases). Deletions cut 3 bases from V and 2 bases from J, with 19 bases between. The CDR3 has 16 amino acids. Germline CDR1 reads DFQATT; CDR2 reads SNEGSKA (reference sequence). The CDR3 sequence: CSARGERAPIQETQYF. CDR3 DNA: TGCAGTGCTAGGGGAGAACGAGCGCCGATTCAAGAGACCCAGTACTTC.

This chain links TRBV10-2 with TRBJ1-4; D uncertain. V lost 4 bases, J lost 12 bases, and 12 bases lay in between. In germline, CDR1 is WSHSY, CDR2 SAAADI. CDR3 size: 12 residues. CDR3 sequence: CASSGVGSQLFF. The DNA for the CDR3 is TGCGCCAGCAGTGGGGTCGGGAGCCAACTGTTTTTT.

This clonotype has only a few counts. The chain carries TRBV2 and TRBJ2-3, with TRBD1 matching 8 bases. Germline V lookup: CDR1 SNHLY, CDR2 FYNNEI. This CDR3 contains 14 residues. The V segment lost 2 bases and the J segment 5 bases; nucleotides outside the gene matches: 3. In DNA form, the CDR3 reads TGTGCCAGCAGTGAACGAGACAGGGGAGATACGCAGTATTTT. Translation: CASSERDRGDTQYF. Using reference TRBV2 and TRBJ2-3 for the parts outside the CDR3, the full variable domain is EPEVTQTPSHQVTQMGQEVILRCVPISNHLYFYWYRQILGQKVEFLVSFYNNEISEKSEIFDDQFSVERPDGSNFTLKIRSTKLEDSAMYFCASSERDRGDTQYFGPGTRLTVL.

This chain connects TRBV20-1 to TRBJ2-4; the D is unclear. Trimming pared 6 bases from V and 15 bases from J, leaving 9 bases between. This CDR3 spans 8 amino acids. The germline V gene has CDR1 DFQATT and CDR2 SNEGSKA (reference sequence). CDR3 DNA sequence: TGCAGTGCCAGCCCGCGGTACTTC. Residues: CSASPRYF.